The 16 T cell receptor beta chains in this list originate from one sample, sequenced in a study of shared clonotypes between healthy human individuals. Positive CCR7 selection of CD45RO-negative cells yielded the naive CD8 cells, and terminally differentiated effector memory CD45RA+ cells were excluded. TCRdb's copy holds only in-frame clones and misses some; the assay was immunoSEQ multiplex PCR. The repertoire consists of some 2 million clones, with roughly 95% occurring once and the leading ten covering less than 1.5%. Sequencing used naive CD8+ T cells sorted from blood. These receptors all stem from a young man in good health.

The chain uses TRBV11-2 and TRBJ2-7; D possibly corresponds to TRBD2 (5 bases). Germline CDR1 reads SGHAT; CDR2 reads FQNNGV. CDR3 size: 13 residues. V was cut by 1 base and J by 2 bases, with 6 bases left in between. The CDR3 nucleotides are TGTGCCAGCAGCTTAGCAGCGGCCTACGAGCAGTACTTC. It specifies CASSLAAAYEQYF.

CDR3 nucleotide sequence: TGCAGCGTTGAACCGGGACAGGGAGATATCGGTGAGCAGTTCTTC. It translates to CSVEPGQGDIGEQFF. The J gene is TRBJ2-1, the V gene TRBV29-1; 9 bases are a match to TRBD1. Germline loops: CDR1 SQVTM, CDR2 ANQGSEA. The V segment lost 2 bases and the J segment 9 bases; nucleotides outside the gene matches: 11. The CDR3 is made up of 15 amino acids.

The rearrangement links TRBV7-9 to TRBJ1-6; D gene ambiguous. Trimming removed 4 bases from V and 8 bases from J, with 12 bases in between. Germline CDR1 reads SEHNR; CDR2 reads FQNEAQ (reference sequence). This CDR3 comprises 14 residues. The CDR3 region has the DNA TGTGCCAGCAGCTCCCCGGGGTTCCATTCACCCCTCCACTTT. The encoded protein is CASSSPGFHSPLHF.

The sample holds one count of this clone. J is TRBJ2-5 and V is TRBV12-5; unclear D gene. The germline V gene encodes CDR1 LGHNT and CDR2 FRNRAP. The CDR3 contains 14 residues. Trimming removed 3 bases from V and 5 bases from J, with 13 bases in between. CDR3 bases: TGTGCTAGTGGTTTACCCATATCCCACGAGACCCAGTACTTC. Translation gives CASGLPISHETQYF. The full variable domain, with the rest looked up from reference TRBV12-5 and TRBJ2-5, is DARVTQTPRHKVTEMGQEVTMRCQPILGHNTVFWYRQTMMQGLELLAYFRNRAPLDDSGMPKDRFSAEMPDATLATLKIQPSEPRDSAVYFCASGLPISHETQYFGPGTRLLVL.

The chain carries TRBV4-1 and TRBJ1-3; D uncertain. The CDR3 consists of 15 residues. V lost 1 base and J lost 4, with 11 bases in between. Germline loops: CDR1 MGHRA, CDR2 YSYEKL. The CDR3 DNA follows: TGCGCCAGCAGCCAAGGCCGGGGATACGGAAACACCATATATTTT. Translation gives CASSQGRGYGNTIYF.

The chain links TRBV4-3 to TRBJ2-1; perhaps TRBD2 as D (6 bases). Trimming pared 3 bases from V and 5 bases from J, leaving 17 bases between. There are 16 residues in the CDR3. Germline CDR1 is LGHNA and CDR2 is YSLEER. CDR3 DNA: TGCGCCAGCAGCCAGTCCGGAGGGGAAGGGCACAATGAGCAGTTCTTC. It yields the protein CASSQSGGEGHNEQFF.

The rearrangement links TRBV27 to TRBJ2-3; D might be TRBD2 (5 bases). Germline V CDR1 and CDR2: MNHEY, SMNVEV (reference sequence). V lost 6 bases to trimming and J lost 13 bases, with 14 bases between them. CDR3 length: 11 amino acids. CDR3: CASSHRIGEYF. CDR3 DNA: TGTGCCAGCAGCCACAGAATCGGGGAGTATTTT.

V usage is TRBV5-5 and J usage is TRBJ2-3; TRBD1 aligns across 8 bases. The CDR3 runs 14 residues. J gave up 4 bases and V 3 bases, and 4 bases lay outside the gene matches. From germline, CDR1 is SGHKS and CDR2 YYEKEE (reference sequence). The CDR3 DNA reads TGTGCCAGCAGCTCCGGACAGGGATCAGATACGCAGTATTTT. As protein: CASSSGQGSDTQYF.

This chain uses TRBV9 with TRBJ2-2; D gene uncertain. V dropped 0 bases and J dropped 6 bases, with 9 bases sitting between them. Germline V gives CDR1 SGDLS, CDR2 YYNGEE. The CDR3 has 14 amino acids. As DNA, the CDR3 is TGTGCCAGCAGCGTAGAATTAGTCCCCGGGGAGCTGTTTTTT. It codes for CASSVELVPGELFF.

This sequence joins TRBV9 and TRBJ1-1, with TRBD1 matching 8 bases. Germline CDR1 and CDR2: SGDLS and YYNGEE. The CDR3 totals 16 residues. V gave up 3 bases and J gave up 3 bases; unmatched junction bases: 10. The CDR3: CASSAMTGVRDTEAFF. CDR3 coding DNA: TGTGCCAGCAGCGCCATGACAGGGGTTAGGGACACTGAAGCTTTCTTT.

This chain joins TRBV5-4 and TRBJ2-3; D is possibly TRBD2 (6 bases). Germline V gene sequence: CDR1 SGHNT, CDR2 YYREEE (reference sequence). Trimming took off 7 bases at V and 2 bases at J, with 14 bases between the two ends. The CDR3 has 14 amino acids. CDR3 nucleotide sequence: TGTGCCAGCCCCAGTGGGGGGTCCACAGATACGCAGTATTTT. Encoded protein: CASPSGGSTDTQYF.

V and J are TRBV11-2 and TRBJ1-1; D remains unclear. The CDR3 consists of 14 residues. Trimming pared 2 bases from V and 2 bases from J, leaving 9 bases between. The germline V gene encodes CDR1 SGHAT and CDR2 FQNNGV. This CDR3 is CASSLYSSNTEAFF. CDR3 coding DNA: TGTGCCAGCAGCTTATACAGTTCCAACACTGAAGCTTTCTTT.

Only one count was recorded for this clone. This rearrangement joins TRBV18 to TRBJ2-7; 10 nucleotides match TRBD1. The V and J ends lost 2 bases and 6 bases, in that order; junction bases with no gene match: 10. CDR3 length: 16 amino acids. Germline CDR1 is KGHSH and CDR2 is LQKENI. CDR3 protein: CASSPAPGQGTSEQYF. The CDR3 nucleotides read TGTGCCAGCTCACCAGCTCCGGGACAGGGGACAAGCGAGCAGTACTTC.

CDR3: CASSPLTGTGGTIYF. The CDR3 DNA reads as TGTGCCAGCAGCCCACTAACCGGGACAGGGGGCACCATATATTTT. This chain connects TRBV5-8 to TRBJ1-3; 11 bases match TRBD1. V was pared by 4 bases and J by 9 bases, with 9 bases of the junction left unmatched. CDR1 is SGHTS, CDR2 YDEGEE, per germline. This CDR3 has 15 residues.

On this clone itself: Other DNA sequences in this sample translate to the same CDR3. The DNA for the CDR3 is TGTGCCATCAGAGACCCGGGACAGGGGAACACCGGGGAGCTGTTTTTT. Amino acids: CAIRDPGQGNTGELFF. V gene TRBV10-3 combines with J gene TRBJ2-2; 9 bases map to TRBD1. CDR3 length: 16 residues. Unmatched junction bases numbered 6, after V lost 6 bases and J lost 1 base. CDR1 ENHRY and CDR2 SYGVKD come from the germline V gene.

J is TRBJ2-7 and V is TRBV4-1; 11 nucleotides agree with TRBD1. Losses at the gene ends were 4 bases for V and 3 bases for J; bases not matched to a gene: 5. Looked up from germline, CDR1 is MGHRA and CDR2 is YSYEKL. The CDR3 sequence is 15 residues long. CDR3 nucleotide sequence: TGCGCCAGCAGCCCCATGGGACAGGGGGGCTACGAGCAGTACTTC. Its protein product is CASSPMGQGGYEQYF.